Each of the 21 T cell receptor beta chains below was sequenced from the same sample in a study of beta chain features in type 1 diabetes. General observations from the study: Among patients with Type 1 diabetes, TCRB CDR3s were moderately but significantly shorter in every one of the four CD4+ subsets.

The whole isolated RNA underwent reverse transcription, so sequencing captured expressed TCRB transcripts. Assay used: immunoSEQ multiplex PCR; TCRdb lists only in-frame clones, some missing. In the table there are 120,000 or so clones, roughly 17% of which are singletons. The antigens these receptors bind are not known. The specimen sequenced was central memory CD4+ T cells from blood. The receptors here all came from a man aged 18-30 years with type 1 diabetes.

This clone was seen ten or more times. J is TRBJ2-7 and V is TRBV21-1; the table names TRBD1, a call not compared with the DNA. TRBV21-1 is deemed a pseudogene. This CDR3 is 17 amino acids long. This CDR3 is CASSITWAWVWTYEQYF. CDR3 coding DNA: TGTGCCAGCAGCATAACTTGGGCGTGGGTATGGACCTACGAGCAGTACTTC.

The chain joins TRBV7-9 to TRBJ2-3, with 7 bases matching TRBD2. The CDR3 contains 15 residues. CDR1 is SEHNR and CDR2 is FQNEAQ in the germline V gene (reference sequence). CDR3 amino acids: CGAQREPASTDTQYF. The CDR3 nucleotides are TGTGGTGCTCAGCGGGAACCTGCTAGCACAGATACGCAGTATTTT.

The chain uses TRBV7-2 and TRBJ2-7, with D tentatively TRBD2 (5 bases). V was trimmed by 5 bases and J by 4 bases, leaving 15 bases between them. The CDR3 runs to 14 residues. Germline V gene data show CDR1 as SGHTA and CDR2 as FQGNSA. In DNA form, the CDR3 reads TGTGCCAGCAGCCGCTCGGCGGGCCAGTACGAGCAGTACTTC. Amino acids: CASSRSAGQYEQYF.

This clone has more than one count but fewer than ten. This sequence joins TRBV7-3 and TRBJ2-2; no definite D call. Trimming left V 5 bases short and J 4 bases short, with 11 bases between. CDR1 and CDR2 (germline): SGHTA, FQGTGA. The CDR3 loop spans 14 amino acids. CDR3 coding DNA: TGTGCCAGCAGCCCGACTTCTTCCACCGGGGAGCTGTTTTTT. It is translated as CASSPTSSTGELFF.

This clone was counted between two and nine times. This chain links TRBV30 with TRBJ1-6; tentatively, D is TRBD1 (6 bases). This CDR3 spans 16 amino acids. With 4 bases removed from V and 5 bases from J, the gap between germline ends came to 18 bases. Germline lookup yields CDR1 GTSNPN and CDR2 SVGIG (reference sequence). The CDR3 DNA is TGTGCCTGGAAAGGCCTCACAGGGACGGATAATTCACCCCTCCACTTT. This sequence encodes CAWKGLTGTDNSPLHF.

This sequence joins TRBV10-3 and TRBJ2-5; D perhaps matches TRBD2 (5 bases). The J call may not be correct, given that the DNA end is closer to TRBJ2-7. The germline V gene has CDR1 ENHRY and CDR2 SYGVKD. The CDR3 has 16 amino acids. The CDR3 is CAISESTTRGIYEQYF. Written as DNA, the CDR3 is TGTGCCATCAGTGAGTCGACAACTCGAGGGATATACGAGCAGTACTTC.

This clone was seen a few times. A far more abundant clone sits one base away, making this likely a read error. The chain combines TRBV7-2 with TRBJ2-5, with 8 bases aligning to TRBD1. CDR3 length equals 17 residues. The V gene end was trimmed by 2 bases and the J gene end by 2 bases; junction bases not matched to a gene: 10. Germline V gene sequence: CDR1 SGHTA, CDR2 FQGNSA. The CDR3 region is CASSLSVGTGEQETQYF. The CDR3 DNA sequence: TGTGCCAGCAGCTTATCGGTGGGGACAGGAGAGCAAGAGACCCAGTACTTC. Complete variable domain (other parts from reference TRBV7-2 and TRBJ2-5): GAGVSQSPSNKVTEKGKDVELRCDPISGHTALYWYRQSLGQGLEFLIYFQGNSAPDKSGLPSDRFSAERTGGSVSTLTIQRTQQEDSAVYLCASSLSVGTGEQETQYFGPGTRLLVL.

The chain combines TRBV28 with TRBJ2-1; D is undetermined. Trimming left V 1 base short and J 8 bases short, with 9 bases between. Germline assignment: CDR1 MDHEN and CDR2 SYDVKM. The CDR3 has 13 amino acids. This CDR3 is CASSLLTKDEQFF. CDR3 sequence (DNA): TGTGCCAGCAGTTTATTAACTAAGGATGAGCAGTTCTTC. Filled out from reference TRBV28 and TRBJ2-1, the complete variable domain reads DVKVTQSSRYLVKRTGEKVFLECVQDMDHENMFWYRQDPGLGLRLIYFSYDVKMKEKGDIPEGYSVSREKKERFSLILESASTNQTSMYLCASSLLTKDEQFFGPGTRLTVL.

The chain links TRBV9 to TRBJ1-1; D may be TRBD1 (5 bases). This CDR3 region has 14 residues. The V gene lost 4 bases and the J gene lost 8 bases, with 18 bases spanning the gap. The germline V gene encodes CDR1 SGDLS and CDR2 YYNGEE. The CDR3 nucleotides read TGTGCCAGCAGCCCATGGGGGGAAGTGCTAGAAGCTTTCTTT. Residues: CASSPWGEVLEAFF. Together with reference TRBV9 and TRBJ1-1, the CDR3 gives the full variable domain: DSGVTQTPKHLITATGQRVTLRCSPRSGDLSVYWYQQSLDQGLQFLIQYYNGEERAKGNILERFSAQQFPDLHSELNLSSLELGDSALYFCASSPWGEVLEAFFGQGTRLTVV.

This clone was observed a few times. The rearrangement uses TRBV5-6 and TRBJ2-7; D uncertain. V gave up 4 bases and J gave up 5 bases, with 13 bases separating them. Germline V gene lookup returns CDR1 SGHDT and CDR2 YYEEEE. The CDR3 runs 13 residues. The CDR3 here is CASSGASLHEQYF. The CDR3 bases are TGTGCCAGCAGCGGTGCTTCGCTCCACGAGCAGTACTTC. The full variable domain, completed using reference TRBV5-6 and TRBJ2-7, is DAGVTQSPTHLIKTRGQQVTLRCSPKSGHDTVSWYQQALGQGPQFIFQYYEEEERQRGNFPDRFSGHQFPNYSSELNVNALLLGDSALYLCASSGASLHEQYFGPGTRLTVT.

This sequence joins TRBV11-2 and TRBJ1-3, with a possible D match to TRBD1 (6 bases). This CDR3 has 13 residues. Germline V lookup: CDR1 SGHAT, CDR2 FQNNGV. The V gene lost 4 bases and the J gene lost 14 bases, with 18 bases spanning the gap. CDR3 in amino acids: CASSYQKRDTLYF. In DNA, the CDR3 is TGTGCCAGCAGCTACCAGAAAAGGGACACACTATATTTT.

CDR3 region: CASSSPGQILQSTYEQYF. DNA of the CDR3: TGTGCCAGCAGTTCCCCGGGACAGATCCTACAATCGACCTACGAGCAGTACTTC. The chain uses TRBV28 and TRBJ2-7; TRBD1 agrees at 7 bases. Germline V lookup: CDR1 MDHEN, CDR2 SYDVKM. The ends lost 4 bases at V and 2 bases at J; junction bases unmatched: 17. The CDR3 is 18 amino acids. Combining the CDR3 with reference TRBV28 and TRBJ2-7 gives the whole variable domain DVKVTQSSRYLVKRTGEKVFLECVQDMDHENMFWYRQDPGLGLRLIYFSYDVKMKEKGDIPEGYSVSREKKERFSLILESASTNQTSMYLCASSSPGQILQSTYEQYFGPGTRLTVT.

The chain combines TRBV2 with TRBJ2-7, with D possibly being TRBD1 or TRBD2 (5 bases each). This CDR3 comprises 13 residues. The germline V and J ends were trimmed by 7 bases and 3 bases, with 13 bases remaining between them. Germline loops: CDR1 SNHLY, CDR2 FYNNEI. The CDR3 here is CASKEDIYYEQYF. The DNA of the CDR3 is TGTGCCAGCAAGGAGGACATATACTACGAGCAGTACTTC.

This clone was seen more than once but under ten times. The chain combines TRBV5-1 with TRBJ2-4, with TRBD2 matching 8 bases. Trimming took 4 bases from V and 15 from J; bases not matched to a gene: 21. There are 16 residues in the CDR3. The germline CDR1 and CDR2 sequences are SGHRS and YFSETQ. The CDR3 sequence is CASSPRGSSTGTRSYF. CDR3 bases: TGCGCCAGCAGCCCAAGAGGGTCTTCAACCGGGACTAGATCGTACTTC.

The V and J genes are TRBV27 and TRBJ2-1, with 11 bases fitting TRBD2. Trimming removed 5 bases from V and 10 bases from J; junction bases left unmatched: 13. From germline, CDR1 is MNHEY and CDR2 SMNVEV (reference sequence). The CDR3 spans 16 residues. The CDR3 spells CASSPRGTSGPGEQFF. The CDR3 nucleotides are TGTGCCAGCAGTCCCCGGGGGACTAGCGGTCCGGGGGAGCAGTTCTTC.

This chain connects TRBV9 to TRBJ2-2, with 7 bases that match TRBD2. Germline CDR1 SGDLS, CDR2 YYNGEE. This CDR3 spans 15 amino acids. V was clipped by 4 bases and J by 6 bases; unmatched bases: 9. The CDR3 region is CASSPRLATAGELFF. The CDR3, as DNA: TGTGCCAGCAGCCCCCGACTAGCAACAGCCGGGGAGCTGTTTTTT. Full variable domain (rest looked up from reference TRBV9 and TRBJ2-2): DSGVTQTPKHLITATGQRVTLRCSPRSGDLSVYWYQQSLDQGLQFLIQYYNGEERAKGNILERFSAQQFPDLHSELNLSSLELGDSALYFCASSPRLATAGELFFGEGSRLTVL.

The chain links TRBV30 to TRBJ2-7; 7 positions agree with TRBD1. The germline gives CDR1 GTSNPN, CDR2 SVGIG (reference sequence). V was clipped by 2 bases and J by 5 bases; unmatched bases: 9. This CDR3 spans 14 amino acids. CDR3 amino acids: CAWSFPDRVNEQYF. Here the CDR3 DNA reads TGTGCCTGGAGTTTCCCCGACAGGGTCAACGAGCAGTACTTC.

A few counts support this clone. This chain links TRBV7-2 with TRBJ2-1; 12 nucleotides agree with TRBD1. Germline CDR1 SGHTA, CDR2 FQGNSA. Unmatched junction bases numbered 5, after V lost 6 bases and J lost 8 bases. The CDR3 spans 14 residues. The CDR3 sequence: CASRPGQGAYEQFF. The CDR3 DNA reads TGTGCCAGCAGACCGGGACAGGGGGCCTATGAGCAGTTCTTC.

This clone was observed a few times. CDR3 protein: CASTKESNTEAFF. CDR3 in DNA: TGTGCCAGTACTAAGGAGAGTAACACTGAAGCTTTCTTT. This sequence joins TRBV19 and TRBJ1-1; D remains ambiguous. Per germline, CDR1 LNHDA and CDR2 SQIVND (reference sequence). Between the trimmed V and J ends, which lost 7 bases and 2 bases, there was a span of 11 bases. This CDR3 is 13 amino acids long.

This clone was recorded a few times. A read error may account for a junction end that differs from germline. The rearrangement links TRBV2 to TRBJ1-2, with D hard to call. The CDR3 covers 13 residues. CDR1 and CDR2 from the germline V gene are SNHLY and FYNNEI. This CDR3 reads CASSEAQSRSIGF. CDR3 DNA: TGTGCCAGCAGTGAAGCGCAAAGTCGTTCGATCGGGTTC.

The rearrangement uses TRBV7-2 and TRBJ2-3; tentative D call: TRBD2 (6 bases). Germline V lookup: CDR1 SGHTA, CDR2 FQGNSA. V was trimmed by 4 bases and J by 3 bases, leaving 11 bases between them. The CDR3 is 14 amino acids. The CDR3 DNA sequence: TGTGCCAGCAGCTATAGCGGACGAACAGATACGCAGTATTTT. Its protein product is CASSYSGRTDTQYF. The full variable domain, in which reference TRBV7-2 and TRBJ2-3 provide the parts outside the CDR3, is GAGVSQSPSNKVTEKGKDVELRCDPISGHTALYWYRQSLGQGLEFLIYFQGNSAPDKSGLPSDRFSAERTGGSVSTLTIQRTQQEDSAVYLCASSYSGRTDTQYFGPGTRLTVL.